A selection of T cell receptor beta chains follows, all from one sample in a study of cytomegalovirus exposure and HLA in healthy donors. Some clones are missing from TCRdb's copy, which holds only in-frame ones; the method was immunoSEQ multiplex PCR. The profile shows some 79,000 clones, 63% of them singletons. The source material was PBMCs. These receptors were collected from a woman between 40 and 50 years old in good health and CMV-seropositive. Both conserved end residues are part of each CDR3. A D gene is named only where the DNA matches it firmly. Clone size appears in some rows only: once, few, many, or a class for an expanded clone.

v_call: TRBV11-3
j_call: TRBJ1-2
clone_size: -
d_call: -
cdr3_nt: TGTGCCAGCAGCCTCTCCAGGGGCCACTATGGCTACACCTTC
cdr3_aa: CASSLSRGHYGYTF

v_call: TRBV11-2
j_call: TRBJ2-2
clone_size: -
d_call: TRBD2
cdr3_nt: TGTGCCAGCAGCTCCACCGGGTGGAGCGGGATGAACACCGGGGAGCTGTTTTTT
cdr3_aa: CASSSTGWSGMNTGELFF

v_call: TRBV7-2
j_call: TRBJ2-5
clone_size: once
d_call: TRBD1
cdr3_nt: TGTGCCAGCAGCCGTGTAGCAACAGGGGGTAGGGAGACCCAGTACTTC
cdr3_aa: CASSRVATGGRETQYF

v_call: TRBV4-3
j_call: TRBJ2-2
clone_size: -
d_call: TRBD2
cdr3_nt: TGCGCCAGCAGCCTTTTACCGGGACTAGCGGACTCTCGGGGCACCGGGGAGCTGTTTTTT
cdr3_aa: CASSLLPGLADSRGTGELFF

v_call: TRBV28
j_call: TRBJ2-7
clone_size: -
d_call: TRBD2
cdr3_nt: TGTGCCAGCAGTTTAGGAGCGGGAGGGCCGGGGGAGCAGTACTTC
cdr3_aa: CASSLGAGGPGEQYF

v_call: TRBV2
j_call: TRBJ1-2
clone_size: once
d_call: -
cdr3_nt: TGTGCCAGCAGTGCACAGGGCTTCGATGGCTACACCTTC
cdr3_aa: CASSAQGFDGYTF

v_call: TRBV2
j_call: TRBJ2-2
clone_size: -
d_call: -
cdr3_nt: TGTGCCAGCAGTGAAGTCAGCTACTTTACTACCCCGAACACCGGGGAGCTGTTTTTT
cdr3_aa: CASSEVSYFTTPNTGELFF

v_call: TRBV25-1
j_call: TRBJ2-7
clone_size: few
d_call: TRBD2
cdr3_nt: TGTGCCAGCCTTCCGGGACTAGCGGGAGTCTACGAGCAGTACTTC
cdr3_aa: CASLPGLAGVYEQYF

v_call: TRBV5-1
j_call: TRBJ2-1
clone_size: -
d_call: -
cdr3_nt: TGCGCCAGCAGCTTTGAACGGGAGCGACCCGTCTTCTTC
cdr3_aa: CASSFERERPVFF

v_call: TRBV7-9
j_call: TRBJ2-7
clone_size: -
d_call: TRBD2
cdr3_nt: TGTGCCAGCAGCTTAGCAGCGGGGACCTACGAGCAGTACTTC
cdr3_aa: CASSLAAGTYEQYF

v_call: TRBV15
j_call: TRBJ1-4
clone_size: -
d_call: -
cdr3_nt: TGTGCCACCAGCAGAGCGGAGATGGGAGGGTTCGGTGAAAAACTGTTTTTT
cdr3_aa: CATSRAEMGGFGEKLFF

v_call: TRBV7-9
j_call: TRBJ1-5
clone_size: -
d_call: -
cdr3_nt: TGTGCCAGCAACTCGGGGGGCCGAAATCAGCCCCAGCATTTT
cdr3_aa: CASNSGGRNQPQHF

v_call: TRBV11-2
j_call: TRBJ2-1
clone_size: -
d_call: -
cdr3_nt: TGTGCCAGCAGCGCTCGACAGAGAAGCTCCTACAATGAGCAGTTCTTC
cdr3_aa: CASSARQRSSYNEQFF

v_call: TRBV2
j_call: TRBJ1-1
clone_size: -
d_call: -
cdr3_nt: TGTGCCAGCAGTCTGGACAGGAACACTGAAGCTTTCTTT
cdr3_aa: CASSLDRNTEAFF

v_call: TRBV2
j_call: TRBJ1-5
clone_size: -
d_call: -
cdr3_nt: TGTGCCAGCAGTCATGAGGCTCAGCCCCAGCATTTT
cdr3_aa: CASSHEAQPQHF

v_call: TRBV28
j_call: TRBJ1-5
clone_size: -
d_call: TRBD1
cdr3_nt: TGTGCCAGCAGTTCAACCACAGGGGGGTGGGGTCAGCCCCAGCATTTT
cdr3_aa: CASSSTTGGWGQPQHF

v_call: TRBV5-1
j_call: TRBJ2-3
clone_size: -
d_call: -
cdr3_nt: TGCGCCAGCGGGTACTATGGCACAGATACGCAGTATTTT
cdr3_aa: CASGYYGTDTQYF

v_call: TRBV27
j_call: TRBJ1-2
clone_size: once
d_call: TRBD1
cdr3_nt: TGTGCCAGCAGTTTACTTCCCGGGACAGGGGGCCACTATGGCTACACCTTC
cdr3_aa: CASSLLPGTGGHYGYTF

v_call: TRBV5-6
j_call: TRBJ1-2
clone_size: once
d_call: TRBD1
cdr3_nt: TGTGCCAGCAGCTCCGGGACAGGAGGGGTCGGCTACACCTTC
cdr3_aa: CASSSGTGGVGYTF

v_call: TRBV7-2
j_call: TRBJ2-2
clone_size: -
d_call: -
cdr3_nt: TGTGCCAGCAGCTTATCGGGCACCGGGGAGCTGTTTTTT
cdr3_aa: CASSLSGTGELFF

v_call: TRBV10-2
j_call: TRBJ1-2
clone_size: -
d_call: TRBD1
cdr3_nt: TGCGCCAGCAGTGACCCCGGGACAGGGGCGGGTGGCTACACCTTC
cdr3_aa: CASSDPGTGAGGYTF

v_call: TRBV5-1
j_call: TRBJ2-3
clone_size: few
d_call: -
cdr3_nt: TGCGCCAGCAGCTTGGAGTGGGAGGATACGCAGTATTTT
cdr3_aa: CASSLEWEDTQYF

v_call: TRBV6-1
j_call: TRBJ2-4
clone_size: -
d_call: TRBD1
cdr3_nt: TGTGCCAGCAACTGGGACAGCTTAAACATTCAGTACTTC
cdr3_aa: CASNWDSLNIQYF

v_call: TRBV11-2
j_call: TRBJ2-1
clone_size: -
d_call: -
cdr3_nt: TGTGCCAGCAGCTTACGGGAGTCCTACAATGAGCAGTTCTTC
cdr3_aa: CASSLRESYNEQFF

v_call: TRBV4-3
j_call: TRBJ2-7
clone_size: -
d_call: TRBD2
cdr3_nt: TGCGCCAGCAGCCAAGATTGGGGAGGGAAGTTAACCTACGAGCAGTACTTC
cdr3_aa: CASSQDWGGKLTYEQYF

v_call: TRBV15
j_call: TRBJ1-1
clone_size: once
d_call: -
cdr3_nt: TGTGCCACCAGCAGAACAGGCACTGAAGCTTTCTTT
cdr3_aa: CATSRTGTEAFF

v_call: TRBV4-3
j_call: TRBJ2-2
clone_size: -
d_call: -
cdr3_nt: TGCGCCAGCAGCCAACAGGGTCTAGGCGGGGAGCTGTTTTTT
cdr3_aa: CASSQQGLGGELFF

v_call: TRBV27
j_call: TRBJ2-1
clone_size: -
d_call: -
cdr3_nt: TGTGCCAGCAGTTTATCCCGTATTAATGAGCAGTTCTTC
cdr3_aa: CASSLSRINEQFF

v_call: TRBV7-2
j_call: TRBJ1-5
clone_size: -
d_call: TRBD1
cdr3_nt: TGTGCCAGCAGTCCCGGACAGGGACGTCAGCCCCAGCATTTT
cdr3_aa: CASSPGQGRQPQHF

v_call: TRBV19
j_call: TRBJ1-4
clone_size: few
d_call: -
cdr3_nt: TGTGCCAGTAGTTGGGACTCAACTAATGAAAAACTGTTTTTT
cdr3_aa: CASSWDSTNEKLFF

v_call: TRBV28
j_call: TRBJ2-3
clone_size: -
d_call: -
cdr3_nt: TGTGCCAGCAGTGATCCTCGAGGTGCGCAACACACAGATACGCAGTATTTT
cdr3_aa: CASSDPRGAQHTDTQYF

v_call: TRBV18
j_call: TRBJ1-3
clone_size: few
d_call: -
cdr3_nt: TGTGCCAGCTCATTAGCTCAGGGCTCTGGAAACACCATATATTTT
cdr3_aa: CASSLAQGSGNTIYF

v_call: TRBV25-1
j_call: TRBJ2-7
clone_size: -
d_call: -
cdr3_nt: TGTGCCAGCAGGCTTGGAGGCGAGCAGTACTTC
cdr3_aa: CASRLGGEQYF

v_call: TRBV28
j_call: TRBJ1-5
clone_size: -
d_call: -
cdr3_nt: TGTGCCAGCAGTCTCACAGGGTTAAGCAATCAGCCCCAGCATTTT
cdr3_aa: CASSLTGLSNQPQHF

v_call: TRBV7-9
j_call: TRBJ1-1
clone_size: -
d_call: TRBD1
cdr3_nt: TGTGCCAGCAGCTTCTACTATGGGACAGGCAAGACAGTGAACACTGAAGCTTTCTTT
cdr3_aa: CASSFYYGTGKTVNTEAFF

v_call: TRBV5-1
j_call: TRBJ2-5
clone_size: once
d_call: -
cdr3_nt: TGCGCCAGCAGCCTCCAAGAGACCCAGTACTTC
cdr3_aa: CASSLQETQYF

v_call: TRBV6-1
j_call: TRBJ1-5
clone_size: once
d_call: -
cdr3_nt: TGTGCCAGCAGTGGAACTTCACAGGTAAATAGCAATCAGCCCCAGCATTTT
cdr3_aa: CASSGTSQVNSNQPQHF

v_call: TRBV29-1
j_call: TRBJ2-1
clone_size: few
d_call: -
cdr3_nt: TGCAGCCCCGGAGGTGGCCCCCCCGACGATCGTGAGCAGTTCTTC
cdr3_aa: CSPGGGPPDDREQFF

v_call: TRBV27
j_call: TRBJ1-1
clone_size: -
d_call: -
cdr3_nt: TGTGCCAGCAGAACTATAGGGGCCAGGGACACTGAAGCTTTCTTT
cdr3_aa: CASRTIGARDTEAFF

v_call: TRBV6-5
j_call: TRBJ2-7
clone_size: -
d_call: -
cdr3_nt: TGTGCCAGCAAACAGGGATCGATCTCCTACGAGCAGTACTTC
cdr3_aa: CASKQGSISYEQYF

v_call: TRBV15
j_call: TRBJ2-7
clone_size: -
d_call: -
cdr3_nt: TGTGCCACCAGCAGAGATTCAGGATCCTACGAGCAGTACTTC
cdr3_aa: CATSRDSGSYEQYF

v_call: TRBV10-3
j_call: TRBJ2-7
clone_size: -
d_call: TRBD2
cdr3_nt: TGTGCCATCAGTGTTGGAGGTAGCGGGAGTGGTAACGAGCAGTACTTC
cdr3_aa: CAISVGGSGSGNEQYF

v_call: TRBV5-1
j_call: TRBJ2-1
clone_size: -
d_call: -
cdr3_nt: TGCGCCAGCATCGGTGTCGGGATGGATAATGAGCAGTTCTTC
cdr3_aa: CASIGVGMDNEQFF

v_call: TRBV4-3
j_call: TRBJ1-5
clone_size: -
d_call: -
cdr3_nt: TGCGCCAGCAGCCGAGAGCAGGGCAATCAGCCCCAGCATTTT
cdr3_aa: CASSREQGNQPQHF

v_call: TRBV7-2
j_call: TRBJ2-7
clone_size: -
d_call: TRBD2
cdr3_nt: TGTGCCAGCAGCCGGCTACCGGGACTAGCGTCTTACGAGCAGTACTTC
cdr3_aa: CASSRLPGLASYEQYF

v_call: TRBV19
j_call: TRBJ1-1
clone_size: -
d_call: -
cdr3_nt: TGTGCCAGCGCAAGGGAGGGAGTTGTTAACACTGAAGCTTTCTTT
cdr3_aa: CASAREGVVNTEAFF

v_call: TRBV27
j_call: TRBJ2-5
clone_size: -
d_call: -
cdr3_nt: TGTGCCAGCAGTTTATCCAGGCAGGTGGCAACCCAGTACTTC
cdr3_aa: CASSLSRQVATQYF

v_call: TRBV4-3
j_call: TRBJ2-7
clone_size: few
d_call: -
cdr3_nt: TGCGCCAGCAGCCAGATAGCCTCGGGGTTCTCCTACGAGCAGTACTTC
cdr3_aa: CASSQIASGFSYEQYF

v_call: TRBV18
j_call: TRBJ1-2
clone_size: once
d_call: -
cdr3_nt: TGTGCCAGCTCACCAGAGGACAGTCCCCATGGCTACACCTTC
cdr3_aa: CASSPEDSPHGYTF

v_call: TRBV7-9
j_call: TRBJ1-1
clone_size: -
d_call: TRBD1
cdr3_nt: TGTGCCAGCAGACGAGTCAGGGGGCGGTTGGACACTGAAGCTTTCTTT
cdr3_aa: CASRRVRGRLDTEAFF

v_call: TRBV18
j_call: TRBJ2-7
clone_size: -
d_call: TRBD1
cdr3_nt: TGTGCCAGCTCACCACGGGCCCAAGTGGCAGGGGGAGAGCAGTACTTC
cdr3_aa: CASSPRAQVAGGEQYF

v_call: TRBV10-2
j_call: TRBJ2-7
clone_size: few
d_call: TRBD1
cdr3_nt: TGCGCCAGCAGTGAGCAGGGGGTAGGAGAGCAGTACTTC
cdr3_aa: CASSEQGVGEQYF

v_call: TRBV27
j_call: TRBJ2-3
clone_size: -
d_call: -
cdr3_nt: TGTGCCAGCAGTTGGGCCAGTAGCACAGATACGCAGTATTTT
cdr3_aa: CASSWASSTDTQYF

v_call: TRBV7-2
j_call: TRBJ1-2
clone_size: -
d_call: -
cdr3_nt: TGTGCCAGCAGCCTGGGCGGGGGGGGAGGTGGCTACACCTTC
cdr3_aa: CASSLGGGGGGYTF

v_call: TRBV6-6
j_call: TRBJ1-3
clone_size: -
d_call: TRBD1
cdr3_nt: TGTGCCAGCAGTTCCTGGGGACAGGGGTCTGGAAACACCATATATTTT
cdr3_aa: CASSSWGQGSGNTIYF